Shown below are 21 T cell receptor beta chains from a single sample sequenced in a study of cytomegalovirus exposure and HLA in healthy donors. A multiplex PCR was run with 60 Vbeta primers and 13 Jbeta primers. Sequencing used immunoSEQ multiplex PCR; TCRdb keeps in-frame clones, though not all of them. The sample holds 250,000 to 350,000 clones, 72% seen once. What was sequenced was PBMCs. The receptors here all came from a female donor in good health and CMV-seronegative.

The chain carries TRBV29-1 and TRBJ1-4, with D possibly being TRBD1 (5 bases). Germline V gives CDR1 SQVTM, CDR2 ANQGSEA. The CDR3 has 12 amino acids. Trimming took 7 bases from V and 7 from J, leaving 13 bases between them. CDR3: CSGGEGSEKLFF. The CDR3 region has the DNA TGCAGCGGAGGGGAGGGGAGTGAAAAACTGTTTTTT. The full variable domain, with the rest looked up from reference TRBV29-1 and TRBJ1-4, is SAVISQKPSRDICQRGTSLTIQCQVDSQVTMMFWYRQQPGQSLTLIATANQGSEATYESGFVIDKFPISRPNLTFSTLTVSNMSPEDSSIYLCSGGEGSEKLFFGSGTQLSVL.

The J gene is TRBJ2-1, the V gene TRBV28; possible D gene TRBD2, 6 bases. V lost 3 bases and J lost 9, with 12 bases in between. Germline CDR1 MDHEN, CDR2 SYDVKM. The CDR3 runs to 13 residues. This chain's CDR3 is CASSLGEVIEQFF. Here the CDR3 DNA reads TGTGCCAGCAGTTTGGGGGAGGTGATTGAGCAGTTCTTC.

To note about this clone: A read error may produce the germline difference seen at one junction end. The chain recombines TRBV25-1 with TRBJ2-1; 10 bases are shared with TRBD2. Germline V lookup: CDR1 MGHDK, CDR2 SYGVNS. This CDR3 contains 14 residues. The CDR3 DNA is TGTGCCAGCAGGACTAGCGGGTCCTTCAATGAGCAGTTCTTC. It yields the protein CASRTSGSFNEQFF.

This chain joins TRBV7-6 and TRBJ2-7; maybe TRBD2 (5 bases). Germline CDR1 reads SGHVS; CDR2 reads FNYEAQ. The CDR3 covers 13 residues. The ends were cut back, 1 base at V and 6 bases at J, with 10 bases in the middle. In nucleotides, the CDR3 is TGTGCCAGCAGCTTAGGAGGGTGGAGCGAGCAGTACTTC. Its translation: CASSLGGWSEQYF.

The chain combines TRBV19 with TRBJ2-1; 14 bases line up with TRBD2. V lost 8 bases and J lost 8; bases outside the gene matches: 20. Germline lookup yields CDR1 LNHDA and CDR2 SQIVND (reference sequence). The CDR3 contains 19 residues. The CDR3, as DNA: TGTGCCAGTGGTTACAGGGTAGGGACTAGCGGGAGCTCCAGGGATGAGCAGTTCTTC. This gives the protein CASGYRVGTSGSSRDEQFF.

The chain has TRBV18 and TRBJ2-7; possibly TRBD1 for D (5 bases). Trimming shortened V by 0 bases and J by 5 bases, and 5 bases separated the two germline ends. Germline values: CDR1 KGHSH, CDR2 LQKENI. The CDR3 covers 12 residues. DNA of the CDR3: TGTGCCAGCTCACCACCACAGGACGAGCAGTACTTC. Residues: CASSPPQDEQYF.

The rearrangement links TRBV7-2 to TRBJ2-1; D is undetermined. The germline gives CDR1 SGHTA, CDR2 FQGNSA. CDR3 length: 11 amino acids. Trimming removed 3 bases at V and 8 bases at J, with 5 bases between. The CDR3 nucleotides are TGTGCCAGCAGCTTCCTTGATGAGCAGTTCTTC. This encodes CASSFLDEQFF.

This clone was seen just once. This chain connects TRBV5-1 to TRBJ2-3, with TRBD1 matching over 10 bases. J lost 2 bases, V lost 4 bases, and 4 bases had no gene match. Germline values: CDR1 SGHRS, CDR2 YFSETQ. The CDR3 sequence is 15 residues long. The CDR3 DNA reads as TGCGCCAGCAGCCACGGACAGGGGGACACAGATACGCAGTATTTT. It encodes CASSHGQGDTDTQYF.

CDR3 amino acids: CASSSVTYQETQYF. CDR3 DNA sequence: TGCGCCAGCAGCTCCGTCACATACCAAGAGACCCAGTACTTC. This chain links TRBV5-1 with TRBJ2-5, with no clear D. CDR3 size: 14 residues. V was trimmed by 3 bases and J by 0 bases, leaving 9 bases between them. The V gene's germline CDR1 is SGHRS and CDR2 YFSETQ.

This clone was recorded a few times. The V gene is TRBV7-9, the J gene TRBJ2-7; TRBD1 matches 10 bases. CDR1 SEHNR and CDR2 FQNEAQ come from the germline V gene (reference sequence). The CDR3 totals 15 residues. The J segment lost 5 bases and the V segment lost 4 bases, leaving 8 bases of the junction unmatched. Here the CDR3 reads CASSSLAGTGDEQYF. CDR3 nucleotide sequence: TGTGCCAGCAGCTCCCTGGCCGGGACAGGGGACGAGCAGTACTTC.

CDR3: CASSQRDGRGQETQYF. The CDR3 nucleotides read TGCGCCAGCAGCCAGAGAGATGGCAGGGGCCAAGAGACCCAGTACTTC. This chain connects TRBV4-1 to TRBJ2-5, with a tentative D call TRBD1 (6 bases). The CDR3 extends over 16 amino acids. Germline loops: CDR1 MGHRA, CDR2 YSYEKL. Trimming removed 3 bases at V and 1 base at J, with 15 bases between.

In this sample, this clone turned up a few times. V usage is TRBV28 and J usage is TRBJ2-3, with TRBD1 matching over 10 bases. Germline lookup yields CDR1 MDHEN and CDR2 SYDVKM. Trimming at V came to 5 bases and at J to 2 bases, leaving 4 bases not matched to a gene. The CDR3 loop spans 15 amino acids. The CDR3 is CASSGQGDYTDTQYF. CDR3 nucleotides: TGTGCCAGCAGTGGACAGGGGGATTACACAGATACGCAGTATTTT.

In this sample, this clone turned up a few times. The chain couples TRBV29-1 to TRBJ2-1, with 9 bases that match TRBD2. The junction had 7 bases not matched to a gene; V was cut back by 2 bases and J by 8 bases. The CDR3 has 14 residues. Germline V gene sequence: CDR1 SQVTM, CDR2 ANQGSEA. The CDR3 loop reads CSVEPLAGNDEQFF. The CDR3 DNA sequence: TGCAGCGTTGAACCCCTAGCGGGAAACGATGAGCAGTTCTTC.

The chain recombines TRBV27 with TRBJ1-1, with TRBD1 matching over 8 bases. This CDR3 has 14 residues. The germline V gene encodes CDR1 MNHEY and CDR2 SMNVEV (reference sequence). The V gene end was trimmed by 4 bases and the J gene end by 10 bases; junction bases not matched to a gene: 11. In DNA form, the CDR3 reads TGTGCCAGCAGTTCCGGGACAGGTTCACCTTCAGCTTTCTTT. Translation: CASSSGTGSPSAFF.

The V call is TRBV5-6, the J call TRBJ2-7; 11 nucleotides match TRBD2. Germline values: CDR1 SGHDT, CDR2 YYEEEE. The CDR3 consists of 16 residues. The trim removed 1 base at V and 0 bases at J, leaving 3 bases unmatched. The CDR3 region is CASSLLAGGVSYEQYF. Here the CDR3 DNA reads TGTGCCAGCAGCTTGTTAGCGGGAGGGGTCTCCTACGAGCAGTACTTC.

The chain uses TRBV5-1 and TRBJ1-4, with 8 nucleotides matching TRBD1. In germline, CDR1 is SGHRS, CDR2 YFSETQ. CDR3 size: 17 residues. V shed 0 bases and J 7 bases; nucleotides not matched to a gene: 11. CDR3 region: CASSLGTGNFGGEKLFF. CDR3 DNA sequence: TGCGCCAGCAGCTTGGGGACAGGGAACTTTGGAGGTGAAAAACTGTTTTTT. Looking up the rest from reference TRBV5-1 and TRBJ1-4 gives the full variable domain: KAGVTQTPRYLIKTRGQQVTLSCSPISGHRSVSWYQQTPGQGLQFLFEYFSETQRNKGNFPGRFSGRQFSNSRSEMNVSTLELGDSALYLCASSLGTGNFGGEKLFFGSGTQLSVL.

In this sample, this clone turned up a few times. The chain links TRBV28 to TRBJ1-1, with D tentatively TRBD1 (6 bases). Germline loops: CDR1 MDHEN, CDR2 SYDVKM. V was trimmed by 6 bases and J by 5 bases, leaving 22 bases between them. The CDR3 consists of 16 residues. The CDR3 sequence: CASSPGRGIGRTEAFF. CDR3 DNA sequence: TGTGCCAGCAGCCCAGGGAGGGGGATTGGTAGGACTGAAGCTTTCTTT.

J is TRBJ2-7 and V is TRBV7-2; D perhaps matches TRBD2 (5 bases). The V gene lost 3 bases and the J gene lost 4 bases, with 10 bases spanning the gap. The CDR3 extends over 13 amino acids. The germline V gene encodes CDR1 SGHTA and CDR2 FQGNSA. The CDR3 here is CASSFREFYEQYF. For the CDR3, the DNA is TGTGCCAGCAGCTTCCGGGAATTTTACGAGCAGTACTTC.

The rearrangement links TRBV4-2 to TRBJ2-1; 11 bases fit TRBD2. The CDR3 totals 15 residues. V was pared by 4 bases and J by 8 bases, with 7 bases of the junction left unmatched. Per germline, CDR1 LGHNA and CDR2 YNFKEQ. The CDR3 protein is CASSPVAGGPDEQFF. DNA of the CDR3: TGTGCCAGCAGCCCCGTAGCGGGAGGGCCAGATGAGCAGTTCTTC.

This clone has a handful of counts. This rearrangement joins TRBV6-5 to TRBJ2-5; tentative D call: TRBD1 (5 bases). The length of the CDR3 is 15 residues. With 0 bases removed from V and 3 bases from J, the gap between germline ends came to 11 bases. Germline lookup yields CDR1 MNHEY and CDR2 SVGAGI. CDR3 sequence: CASSYSIHRKETQYF. In DNA, the CDR3 is TGTGCCAGCAGTTACTCGATACACAGGAAAGAGACCCAGTACTTC.

The chain is built from TRBV10-3 and TRBJ2-7; tentatively, D is TRBD2 (6 bases). Germline V CDR1 and CDR2: ENHRY, SYGVKD. V lost 5 bases to trimming and J lost 1 base, with 18 bases between them. This CDR3 is built from 16 residues. CDR3 bases: TGTGCCATCAGTCCGCGGGGACGAGGGGATTCCTACGAGCAGTACTTC. Translated, it gives CAISPRGRGDSYEQYF.